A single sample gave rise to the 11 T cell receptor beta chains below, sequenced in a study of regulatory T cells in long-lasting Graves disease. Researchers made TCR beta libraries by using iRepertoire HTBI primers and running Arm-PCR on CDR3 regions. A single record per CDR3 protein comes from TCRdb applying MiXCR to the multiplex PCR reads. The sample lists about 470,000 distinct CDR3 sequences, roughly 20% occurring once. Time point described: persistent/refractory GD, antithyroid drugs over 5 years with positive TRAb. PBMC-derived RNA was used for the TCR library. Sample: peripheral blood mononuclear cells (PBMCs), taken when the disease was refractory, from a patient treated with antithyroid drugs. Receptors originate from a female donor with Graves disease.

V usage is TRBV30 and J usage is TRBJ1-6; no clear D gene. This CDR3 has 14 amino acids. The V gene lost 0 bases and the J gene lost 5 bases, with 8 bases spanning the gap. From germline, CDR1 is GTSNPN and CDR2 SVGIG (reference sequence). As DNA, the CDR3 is TGTGCCTGGAGTGTATCAGAAGATAATTCACCCCTCCACTTT. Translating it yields CAWSVSEDNSPLHF.

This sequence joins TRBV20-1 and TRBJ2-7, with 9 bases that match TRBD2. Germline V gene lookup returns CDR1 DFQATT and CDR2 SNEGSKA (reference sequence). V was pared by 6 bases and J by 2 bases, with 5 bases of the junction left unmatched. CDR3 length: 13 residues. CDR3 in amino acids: CSAAGGDTYEQYF. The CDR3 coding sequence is TGCAGTGCCGCGGGGGGGGACACCTACGAGCAGTACTTC.

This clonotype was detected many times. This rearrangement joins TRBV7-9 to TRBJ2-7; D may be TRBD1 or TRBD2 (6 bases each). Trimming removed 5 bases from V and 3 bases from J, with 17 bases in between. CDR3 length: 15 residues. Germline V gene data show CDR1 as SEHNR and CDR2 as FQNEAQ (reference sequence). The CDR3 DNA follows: TGTGCCAGCAGCACGGGCAAGGGGGGTCGCTACGAGCAGTACTTC. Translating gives CASSTGKGGRYEQYF.

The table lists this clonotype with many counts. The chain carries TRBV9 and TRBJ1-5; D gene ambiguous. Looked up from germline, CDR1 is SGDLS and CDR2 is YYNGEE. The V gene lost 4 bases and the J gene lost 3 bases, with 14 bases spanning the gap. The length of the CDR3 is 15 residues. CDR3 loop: CASSPNEFDNQPQHF. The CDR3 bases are TGTGCCAGCAGCCCGAATGAGTTTGACAATCAGCCCCAGCATTTT.

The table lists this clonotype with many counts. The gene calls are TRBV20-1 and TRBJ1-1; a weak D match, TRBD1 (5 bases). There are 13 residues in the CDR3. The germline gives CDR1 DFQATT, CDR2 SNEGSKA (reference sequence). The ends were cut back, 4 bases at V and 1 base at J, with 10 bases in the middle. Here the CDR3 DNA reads TGCAGTGCTATAATCGGACAGAACACTGAAGCTTTCTTT. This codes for CSAIIGQNTEAFF.

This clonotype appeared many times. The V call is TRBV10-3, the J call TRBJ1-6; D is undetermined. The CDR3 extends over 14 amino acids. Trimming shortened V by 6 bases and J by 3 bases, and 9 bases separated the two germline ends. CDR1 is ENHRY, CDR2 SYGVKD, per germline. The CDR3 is CAIRDGIYNSPLHF. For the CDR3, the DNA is TGTGCCATCAGGGATGGGATCTATAATTCACCCCTCCACTTT.

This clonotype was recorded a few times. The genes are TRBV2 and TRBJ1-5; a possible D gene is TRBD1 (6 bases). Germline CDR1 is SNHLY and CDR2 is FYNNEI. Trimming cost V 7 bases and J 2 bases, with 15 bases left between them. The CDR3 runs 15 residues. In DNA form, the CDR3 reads TGTGCCAGCACTACAGGGTTTTCGGGCAATCAGCCCCAGCATTTT. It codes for CASTTGFSGNQPQHF.

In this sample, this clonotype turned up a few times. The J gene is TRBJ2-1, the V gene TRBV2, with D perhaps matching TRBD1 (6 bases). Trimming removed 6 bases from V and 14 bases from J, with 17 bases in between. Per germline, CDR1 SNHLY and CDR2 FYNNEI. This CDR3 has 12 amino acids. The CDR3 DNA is TGTGCCAGCAGAGCTACACAGGGTCCCAAGTTCTTC. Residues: CASRATQGPKFF.

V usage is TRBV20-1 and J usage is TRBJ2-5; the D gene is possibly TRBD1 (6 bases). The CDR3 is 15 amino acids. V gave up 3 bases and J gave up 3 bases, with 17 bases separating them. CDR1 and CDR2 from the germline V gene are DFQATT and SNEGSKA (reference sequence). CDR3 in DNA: TGCAGTGCTAGTCAACAGGGAACTAGAGAAGAGACCCAGTACTTC. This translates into CSASQQGTREETQYF.

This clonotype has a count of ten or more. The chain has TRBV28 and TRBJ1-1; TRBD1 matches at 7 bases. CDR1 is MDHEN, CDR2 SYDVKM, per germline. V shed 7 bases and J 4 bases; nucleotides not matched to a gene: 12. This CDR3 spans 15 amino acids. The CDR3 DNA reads TGTGCCAGCATCCATTCGACAGGGCAAGGCACTGAAGCTTTCTTT. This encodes CASIHSTGQGTEAFF.

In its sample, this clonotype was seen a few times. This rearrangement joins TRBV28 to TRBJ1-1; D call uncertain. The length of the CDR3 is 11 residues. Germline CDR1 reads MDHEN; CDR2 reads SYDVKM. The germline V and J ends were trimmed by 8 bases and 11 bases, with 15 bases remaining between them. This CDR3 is CASFSPMGAFF. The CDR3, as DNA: TGTGCCAGCTTTTCGCCTATGGGGGCTTTCTTT.